This passage covers 8 T cell receptor beta chains from one sample sequenced in a study of cytomegalovirus exposure and HLA in healthy donors. PCR amplification relied on 60 Vbeta primers (plus 13 Jbeta primers). This table comes from immunoSEQ multiplex PCR, and its TCRdb copy is limited to in-frame clones, with some not included. In all, the sample yields about 200,000 clones. The sample consisted of PBMCs. These receptors all stem from a boy younger than 18 in good health and CMV-seronegative.

This chain uses TRBV27 with TRBJ1-2; 7 positions agree with TRBD1. The CDR3 covers 14 residues. Germline-derived CDR1 and CDR2 are MNHEY and SMNVEV (reference sequence). V was pared by 6 bases and J by 4 bases, with 8 bases of the junction left unmatched. CDR3 protein: CASSERGLGYGYTF. The CDR3, as DNA: TGTGCCAGCAGCGAAAGGGGGCTCGGCTATGGCTACACCTTC.

The chain recombines TRBV4-1 with TRBJ2-1; 8 bases match TRBD2. The CDR3 consists of 16 residues. Germline CDR1 is MGHRA and CDR2 is YSYEKL. After removal of 2 bases from V and 6 bases from J, the junction contained 9 bases not matched to a gene. The CDR3 nucleotides read TGCGCCAGCAGCCAACCTGGGCGGGGGGCCTTCAATGAGCAGTTCTTC. As protein: CASSQPGRGAFNEQFF.

To note about this clone: This sample includes further DNA sequences coding for the same CDR3. V and J are TRBV5-1 and TRBJ2-2; D is perhaps TRBD2 (6 bases). There are 14 residues in the CDR3. Trimming removed 4 bases from V and 5 bases from J, with 12 bases in between. CDR1 is SGHRS and CDR2 is YFSETQ in the germline V gene. Written as DNA, the CDR3 is TGCGCCAGCAGCCCCAGGGCGGGGACCGGGGAGCTGTTTTTT. Its protein product is CASSPRAGTGELFF.

The chain couples TRBV6-6 to TRBJ2-1; 10 bases fit TRBD2. CDR1 is MNHNY, CDR2 SVGAGI, per germline (reference sequence). There are 14 residues in the CDR3. The trim removed 6 bases at V and 10 bases at J, leaving 9 bases unmatched. In nucleotides, the CDR3 is TGTGCCAGCAGATCCCCCAGCGGGGGGGAGGAGCAGTTCTTC. Protein product: CASRSPSGGEEQFF.

V gene TRBV15 combines with J gene TRBJ2-2; 10 nucleotides match TRBD1. CDR3 size: 16 residues. J was trimmed by 7 bases and V by 2 bases; bases with no gene match: 7. Per the germline V gene, CDR1 is LNHNV and CDR2 is YYDKDF (reference sequence). The CDR3 bases are TGTGCCACCAGCAGATCCCCGGGACAGGGGTACGGGGAGCTGTTTTTT. It translates to CATSRSPGQGYGELFF.

V usage is TRBV7-3 and J usage is TRBJ2-3, with 7 nucleotides matching TRBD2. Unmatched junction bases numbered 8, after V lost 6 bases and J lost 2 bases. CDR3 length equals 15 residues. Germline-derived CDR1 and CDR2 are SGHTA and FQGTGA. DNA for the CDR3: TGTGCCAGCAGTCGCAGCGGGGTCTCCACAGATACGCAGTATTTT. Translation: CASSRSGVSTDTQYF.

The chain recombines TRBV28 with TRBJ1-1; perhaps TRBD1 as D (6 bases). The CDR3 consists of 16 residues. Germline V gives CDR1 MDHEN, CDR2 SYDVKM. V gave up 5 bases and J gave up 1 base, with 17 bases separating them. DNA for the CDR3: TGTGCCAGCAGTCCGGGGGGGGCAGGGACGAACACTGAAGCTTTCTTT. Protein product: CASSPGGAGTNTEAFF.

V gene TRBV7-6 combines with J gene TRBJ1-4, with D perhaps TRBD1 (6 bases). V was shortened by 6 bases and J by 4 bases, with 12 bases between the two germline ends. This CDR3 has 14 amino acids. Germline V gives CDR1 SGHVS, CDR2 FNYEAQ. In DNA form, the CDR3 reads TGTGCCAGCAGGCCAGGGGTCTTTAATGAAAAACTGTTTTTT. Translated: CASRPGVFNEKLFF. The whole variable domain, remainder taken from reference TRBV7-6 and TRBJ1-4, is GAGVSQSPRYKVTKRGQDVALRCDPISGHVSLYWYRQALGQGPEFLTYFNYEAQQDKSGLPNDRFSAERPEGSISTLTIQRTEQRDSAMYRCASRPGVFNEKLFFGSGTQLSVL.